This T cell receptor beta chain stems from a study of Ad26.COV2.S vaccination and SARS-CoV-2 variants. As for treatment: roughly 19 received Ad26.COV2.S at low or high dose, single or two shots; 5 received placebo; per-sample allocation not given. Sample collection was performed on day 63 after the first vaccine or placebo injection. Trimming left V 5 bases short and J 2 bases short, with 15 bases between. Germline V gene data show CDR1 as LGHNA and CDR2 as YNFKEQ. The CDR3 has 16 residues. TCRdb's table, derived via immunoSEQ multiplex PCR, lists solely in-frame clones and lacks some. This sample yields 360,000 or so clones, of which roughly 90% are seen a single time; 1.9% belongs to the top ten.

The chain combines TRBV4-2 with TRBJ1-4; D unresolved. The clonotype comes from a person between 18 and 65 years old who received the Ad26.COV2.S COVID-19 vaccine or a placebo. Specimen: peripheral blood, collected in a trial of Ad26.COV2.S vaccine versus placebo. The CDR3 reads CASSTQLLRTNEKLFF. The CDR3 DNA is TGTGCCAGCAGCACGCAGTTACTGAGGACTAATGAAAAACTGTTTTTT.